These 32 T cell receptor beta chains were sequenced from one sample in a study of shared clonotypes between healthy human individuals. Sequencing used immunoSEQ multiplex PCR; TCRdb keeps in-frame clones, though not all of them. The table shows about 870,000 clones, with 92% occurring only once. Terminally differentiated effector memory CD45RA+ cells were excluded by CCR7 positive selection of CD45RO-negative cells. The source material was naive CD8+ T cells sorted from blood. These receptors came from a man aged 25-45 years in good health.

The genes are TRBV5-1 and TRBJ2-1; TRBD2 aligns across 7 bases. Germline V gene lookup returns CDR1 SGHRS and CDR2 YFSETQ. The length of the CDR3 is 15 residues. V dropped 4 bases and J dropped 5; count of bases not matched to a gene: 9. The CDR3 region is CASSPDPAGHNEQFF. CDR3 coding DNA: TGCGCCAGCAGCCCCGACCCAGCGGGGCACAATGAGCAGTTCTTC. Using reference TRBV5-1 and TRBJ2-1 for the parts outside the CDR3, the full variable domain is KAGVTQTPRYLIKTRGQQVTLSCSPISGHRSVSWYQQTPGQGLQFLFEYFSETQRNKGNFPGRFSGRQFSNSRSEMNVSTLELGDSALYLCASSPDPAGHNEQFFGPGTRLTVL.

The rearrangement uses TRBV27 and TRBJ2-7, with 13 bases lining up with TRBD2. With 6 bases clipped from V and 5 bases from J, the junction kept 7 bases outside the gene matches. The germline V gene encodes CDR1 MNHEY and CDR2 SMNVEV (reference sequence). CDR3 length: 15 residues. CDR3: CASRRGTSGNNEQYF. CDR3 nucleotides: TGTGCCAGCAGAAGGGGGACTAGCGGGAACAACGAGCAGTACTTC.

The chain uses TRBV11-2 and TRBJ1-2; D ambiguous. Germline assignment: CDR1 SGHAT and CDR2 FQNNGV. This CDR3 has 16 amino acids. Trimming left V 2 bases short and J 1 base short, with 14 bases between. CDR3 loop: CASSLMGSGRNYGYTF. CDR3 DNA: TGTGCCAGCAGCTTAATGGGTTCAGGACGTAACTATGGCTACACCTTC.

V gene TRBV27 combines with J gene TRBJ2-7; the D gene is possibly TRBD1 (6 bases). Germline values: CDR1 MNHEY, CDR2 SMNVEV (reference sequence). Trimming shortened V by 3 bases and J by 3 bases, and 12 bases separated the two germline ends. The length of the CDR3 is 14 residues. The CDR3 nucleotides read TGTGCCAGCAGTTTGGCCGCCAGGGGCTACGAGCAGTACTTC. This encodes CASSLAARGYEQYF.

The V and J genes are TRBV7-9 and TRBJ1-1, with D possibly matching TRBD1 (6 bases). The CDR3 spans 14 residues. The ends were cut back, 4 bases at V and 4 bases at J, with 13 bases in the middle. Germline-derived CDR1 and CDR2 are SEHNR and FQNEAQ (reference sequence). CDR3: CASSSEGGGTEAFF. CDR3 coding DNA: TGTGCCAGCAGCTCCGAAGGGGGAGGCACTGAAGCTTTCTTT.

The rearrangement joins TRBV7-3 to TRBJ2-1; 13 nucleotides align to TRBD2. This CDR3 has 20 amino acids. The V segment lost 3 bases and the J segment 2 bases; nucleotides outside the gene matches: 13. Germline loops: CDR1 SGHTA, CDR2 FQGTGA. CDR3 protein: CASSFPGGTSGKLTYNEQFF. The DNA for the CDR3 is TGTGCCAGCAGCTTCCCAGGGGGGACTAGCGGGAAACTAACCTACAATGAGCAGTTCTTC.

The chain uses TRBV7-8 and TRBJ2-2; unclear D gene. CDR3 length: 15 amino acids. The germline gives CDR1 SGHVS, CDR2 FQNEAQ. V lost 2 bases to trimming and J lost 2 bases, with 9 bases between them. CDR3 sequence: CASSLKDGNTGELFF. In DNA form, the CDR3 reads TGTGCCAGCAGCTTAAAAGATGGCAACACCGGGGAGCTGTTTTTT.

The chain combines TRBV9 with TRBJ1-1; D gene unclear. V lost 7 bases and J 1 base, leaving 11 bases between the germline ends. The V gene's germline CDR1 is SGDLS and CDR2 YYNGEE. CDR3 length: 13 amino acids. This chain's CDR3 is CASDLWGNTEAFF. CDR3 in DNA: TGTGCCAGCGACCTTTGGGGGAACACTGAAGCTTTCTTT.

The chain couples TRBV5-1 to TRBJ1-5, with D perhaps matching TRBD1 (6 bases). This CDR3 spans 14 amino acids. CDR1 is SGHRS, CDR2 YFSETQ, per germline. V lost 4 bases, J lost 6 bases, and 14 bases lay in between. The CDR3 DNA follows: TGCGCCAGCAGCCCAGAGGGGGGAGGTCAGCCCCAGCATTTT. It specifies CASSPEGGGQPQHF.

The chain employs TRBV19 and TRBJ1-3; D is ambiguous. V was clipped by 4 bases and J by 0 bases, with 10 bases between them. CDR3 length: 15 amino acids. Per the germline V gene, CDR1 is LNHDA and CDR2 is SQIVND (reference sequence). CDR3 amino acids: CASSTGWGSGNTIYF. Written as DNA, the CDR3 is TGTGCCAGTAGTACTGGTTGGGGCTCTGGAAACACCATATATTTT.

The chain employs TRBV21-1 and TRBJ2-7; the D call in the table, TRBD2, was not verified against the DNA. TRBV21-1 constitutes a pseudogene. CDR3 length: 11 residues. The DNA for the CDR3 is TGTGCCAGCAGCCTTCGCTACGAGCAGTACTTC. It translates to CASSLRYEQYF.

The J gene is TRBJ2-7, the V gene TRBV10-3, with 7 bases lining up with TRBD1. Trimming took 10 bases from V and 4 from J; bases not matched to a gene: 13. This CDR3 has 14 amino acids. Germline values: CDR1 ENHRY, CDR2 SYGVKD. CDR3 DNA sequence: TGTGCCACCTTTCCAGGGGGACGGGAATACGAGCAGTACTTC. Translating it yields CATFPGGREYEQYF.

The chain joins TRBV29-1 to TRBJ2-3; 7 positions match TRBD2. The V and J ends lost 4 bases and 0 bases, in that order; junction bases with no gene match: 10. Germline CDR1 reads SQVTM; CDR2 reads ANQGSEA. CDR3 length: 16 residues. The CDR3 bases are TGCAGCGTTGTTACCGCGGGAGCGACTAGCACAGATACGCAGTATTTT. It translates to CSVVTAGATSTDTQYF.

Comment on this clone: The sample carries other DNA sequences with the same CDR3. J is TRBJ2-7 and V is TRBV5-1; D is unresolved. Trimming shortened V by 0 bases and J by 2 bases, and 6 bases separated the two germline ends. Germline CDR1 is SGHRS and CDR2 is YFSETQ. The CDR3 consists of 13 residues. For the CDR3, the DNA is TGCGCCAGCAGCTTGGGGTCGGCCTACGAGCAGTACTTC. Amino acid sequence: CASSLGSAYEQYF.

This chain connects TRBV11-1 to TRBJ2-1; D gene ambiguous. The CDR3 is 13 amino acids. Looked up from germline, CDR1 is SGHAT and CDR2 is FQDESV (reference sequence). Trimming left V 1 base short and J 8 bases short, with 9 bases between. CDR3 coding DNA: TGTGCCAGCAGCTTAGGATATGTAGATGAGCAGTTCTTC. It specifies CASSLGYVDEQFF.

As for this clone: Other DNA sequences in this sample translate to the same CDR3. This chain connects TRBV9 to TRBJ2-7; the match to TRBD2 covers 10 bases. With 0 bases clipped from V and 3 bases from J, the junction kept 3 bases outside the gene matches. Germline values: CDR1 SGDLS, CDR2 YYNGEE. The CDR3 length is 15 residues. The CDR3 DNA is TGTGCCAGCAGCGTAGAGGCTAGCGGGAGCTACGAGCAGTACTTC. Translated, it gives CASSVEASGSYEQYF.

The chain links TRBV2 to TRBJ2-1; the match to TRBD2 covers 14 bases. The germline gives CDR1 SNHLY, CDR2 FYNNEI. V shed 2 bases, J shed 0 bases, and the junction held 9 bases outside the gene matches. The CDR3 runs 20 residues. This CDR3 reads CASSERQGLAGVSSYNEQFF. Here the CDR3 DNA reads TGTGCCAGCAGTGAACGCCAGGGACTAGCGGGAGTGTCCTCCTACAATGAGCAGTTCTTC.

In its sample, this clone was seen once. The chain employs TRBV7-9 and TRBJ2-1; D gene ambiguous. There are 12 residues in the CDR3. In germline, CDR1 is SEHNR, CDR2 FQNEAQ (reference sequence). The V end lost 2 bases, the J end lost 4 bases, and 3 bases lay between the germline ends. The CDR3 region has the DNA TGTGCCAGCAGCTTATTGTACAATGAGCAGTTCTTC. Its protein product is CASSLLYNEQFF.

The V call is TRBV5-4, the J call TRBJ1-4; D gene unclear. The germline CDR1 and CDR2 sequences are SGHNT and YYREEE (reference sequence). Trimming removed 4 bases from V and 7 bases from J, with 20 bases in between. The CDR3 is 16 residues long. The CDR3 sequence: CASSGNWLSPGEKLFF. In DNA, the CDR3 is TGTGCCAGCAGCGGGAATTGGCTCTCCCCGGGTGAAAAACTGTTTTTT.

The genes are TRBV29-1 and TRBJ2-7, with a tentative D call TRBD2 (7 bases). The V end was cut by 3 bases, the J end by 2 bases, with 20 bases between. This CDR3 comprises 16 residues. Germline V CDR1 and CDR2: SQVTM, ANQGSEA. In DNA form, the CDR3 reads TGCAGCGTTGATGCCCGGGGAAGCGGGACAACCTACGAGCAGTACTTC. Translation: CSVDARGSGTTYEQYF.

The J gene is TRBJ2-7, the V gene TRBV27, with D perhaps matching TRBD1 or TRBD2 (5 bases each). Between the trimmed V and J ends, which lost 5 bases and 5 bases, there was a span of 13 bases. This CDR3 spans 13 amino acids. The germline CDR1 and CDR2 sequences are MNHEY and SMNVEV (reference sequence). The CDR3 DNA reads TGTGCCAGCAGTCCTAGGTGGGACCACGAGCAGTACTTC. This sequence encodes CASSPRWDHEQYF.

CDR3 in DNA: TGTGCCAGCAGCTTAGCGGGGAAAGACGAGCAGTACTTC. Translating gives CASSLAGKDEQYF. The chain has TRBV11-2 and TRBJ2-7, with D possibly matching TRBD2 (5 bases). The V gene's germline CDR1 is SGHAT and CDR2 FQNNGV. The CDR3 loop spans 13 amino acids. V was trimmed by 1 base and J by 5 bases, leaving 9 bases between them.

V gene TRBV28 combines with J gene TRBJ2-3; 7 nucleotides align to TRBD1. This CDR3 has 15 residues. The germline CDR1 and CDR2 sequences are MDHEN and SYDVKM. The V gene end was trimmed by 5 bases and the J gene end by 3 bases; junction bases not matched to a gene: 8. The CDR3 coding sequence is TGTGCCAGCAGTCCCGACAGGGCGTTTACAGATACGCAGTATTTT. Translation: CASSPDRAFTDTQYF.

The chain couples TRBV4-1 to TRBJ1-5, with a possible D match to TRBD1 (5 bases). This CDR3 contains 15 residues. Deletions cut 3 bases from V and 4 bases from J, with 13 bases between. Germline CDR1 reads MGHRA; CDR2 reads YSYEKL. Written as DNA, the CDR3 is TGCGCCAGCAGCCAGGGGACGTACGCAAATCAGCCCCAGCATTTT. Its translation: CASSQGTYANQPQHF.

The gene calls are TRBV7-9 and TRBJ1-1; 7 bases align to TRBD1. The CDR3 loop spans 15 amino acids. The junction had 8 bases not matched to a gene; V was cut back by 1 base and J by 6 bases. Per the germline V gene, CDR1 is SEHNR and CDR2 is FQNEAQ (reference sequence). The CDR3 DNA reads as TGTGCCAGCAGCTTAGTCGACAGGGATGTCCCTGAAGCTTTCTTT. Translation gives CASSLVDRDVPEAFF.

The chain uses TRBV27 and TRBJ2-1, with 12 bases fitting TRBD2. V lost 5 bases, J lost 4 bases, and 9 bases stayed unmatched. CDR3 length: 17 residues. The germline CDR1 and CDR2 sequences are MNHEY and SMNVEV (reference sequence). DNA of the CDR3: TGTGCCAGCAGTACCGGACTAGCGGGACTTATATACAATGAGCAGTTCTTC. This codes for CASSTGLAGLIYNEQFF.

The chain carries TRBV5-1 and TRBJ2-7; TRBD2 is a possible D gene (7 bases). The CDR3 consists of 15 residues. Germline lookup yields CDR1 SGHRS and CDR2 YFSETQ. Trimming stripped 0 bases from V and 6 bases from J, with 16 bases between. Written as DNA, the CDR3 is TGCGCCAGCAGCTTGGTGGGGGGGCCGTCGGGCGAGCAGTACTTC. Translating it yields CASSLVGGPSGEQYF.

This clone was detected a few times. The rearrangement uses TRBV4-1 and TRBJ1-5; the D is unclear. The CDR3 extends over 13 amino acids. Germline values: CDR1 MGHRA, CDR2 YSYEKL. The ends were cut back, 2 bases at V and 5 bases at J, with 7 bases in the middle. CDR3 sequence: CASSQNPDQPQHF. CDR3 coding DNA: TGCGCCAGCAGCCAAAACCCGGATCAGCCCCAGCATTTT.

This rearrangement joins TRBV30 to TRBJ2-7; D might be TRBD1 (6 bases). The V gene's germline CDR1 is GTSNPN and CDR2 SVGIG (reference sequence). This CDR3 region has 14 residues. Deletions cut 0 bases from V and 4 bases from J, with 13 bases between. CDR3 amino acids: CAWSVPAGVYEQYF. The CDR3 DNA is TGTGCCTGGAGTGTACCGGCAGGGGTTTACGAGCAGTACTTC. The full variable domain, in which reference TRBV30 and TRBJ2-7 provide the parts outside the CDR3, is SQTIHQWPATLVQPVGSPLSLECTVEGTSNPNLYWYRQAAGRGLQLLFYSVGIGQISSEVPQNLSASRPQDRQFILSSKKLLLSDSGFYLCAWSVPAGVYEQYFGPGTRLTVT.

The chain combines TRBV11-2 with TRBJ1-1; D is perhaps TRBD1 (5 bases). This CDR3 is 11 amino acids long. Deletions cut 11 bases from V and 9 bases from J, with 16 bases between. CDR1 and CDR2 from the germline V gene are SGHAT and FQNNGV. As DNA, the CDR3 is TGTGCCGGGGGGGACGAGGGGAAAGCTTTCTTT. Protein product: CAGGDEGKAFF.

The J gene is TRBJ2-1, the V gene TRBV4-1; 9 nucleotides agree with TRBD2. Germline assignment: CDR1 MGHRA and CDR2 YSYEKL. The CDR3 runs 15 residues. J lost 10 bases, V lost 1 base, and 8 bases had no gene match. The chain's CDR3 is CASSQVLAGPSEQFF. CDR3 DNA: TGCGCCAGCAGCCAAGTGCTAGCGGGACCCTCGGAGCAGTTCTTC.

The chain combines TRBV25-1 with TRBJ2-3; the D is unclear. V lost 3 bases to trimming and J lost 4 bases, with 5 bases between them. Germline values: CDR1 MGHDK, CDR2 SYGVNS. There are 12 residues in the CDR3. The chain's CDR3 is CASSEDADTQYF. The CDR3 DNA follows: TGTGCCAGCAGTGAGGATGCAGATACGCAGTATTTT. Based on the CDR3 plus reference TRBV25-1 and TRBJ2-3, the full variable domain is EADIYQTPRYLVIGTGKKITLECSQTMGHDKMYWYQQDPGMELHLIHYSYGVNSTEKGDLSSESTVSRIRTEHFPLTLESARPSHTSQYLCASSEDADTQYFGPGTRLTVL.